This T cell receptor beta chain was profiled in a study of PD-1 blockade in classical Hodgkin lymphoma. Germline loops: CDR1 SGHRS, CDR2 YFSETQ. CDR3 length: 16 residues. Trimming removed 4 bases from V and 7 bases from J; junction bases left unmatched: 13. For this clone: What it recognizes is unknown.

Study-level points and caveats: Although disease activity or prior therapy may be involved, causes of the repertoire differences remain undefined.

Time point specified: newly diagnosed, previously untreated cHL patient sample. Investigators turned to newly diagnosed, untreated classical Hodgkin lymphoma PBMCs for comparison. Clones were read by immunoSEQ multiplex PCR, and TCRdb kept only the in-frame ones, dropping some. This sample carries about 47,000 clones, approximately 91% of them seen once, and the ten largest clones take 4% to 6%. The sequence derives from a human donor with classical Hodgkin lymphoma. Source material: peripheral blood mononuclear cells (PBMCs). The V gene is TRBV5-1, the J gene TRBJ1-2, with 10 bases matching TRBD1. CDR3 in amino acids: CASSRIRQGASTGYTF. In DNA, the CDR3 is TGCGCCAGCAGCCGTATTCGACAGGGGGCTTCCACTGGCTACACCTTC.